This T cell receptor beta chain was obtained from a study of cytomegalovirus exposure and HLA in healthy donors. At the level of the study: HLA-typed donors contributed some 85 million unique TCRs, which were held in an early data release.

Study outcomes and limitations: Productive rates of about 90% or about 30% were seen for most TCR beta V segments in an earlier analysis. Sequencing had likely introduced a cluster of highly shared sequence variants as an artifact. HLA-A and HLA-B allele assignments for most subjects were reportedly predicted accurately using TCR beta sequences.

On this clone: Antigen: not known.

13 Jbeta primers and 60 Vbeta primers were used for the PCR. Only in-frame clones appear in the TCRdb table, and some are missing; sequencing was by immunoSEQ multiplex PCR. The sample lists roughly 200,000 clones; approximately 78% were seen once. J gave up 0 bases and V 1 base, and 2 bases lay outside the gene matches. The CDR3 has 15 amino acids. The germline V gene has CDR1 MNHNS and CDR2 SASEGT. This rearrangement joins TRBV6-1 to TRBJ1-1, with 7 bases that match TRBD1. This sequence originates from a woman aged 35 to 49 in good health and CMV-seronegative. Sequenced sample: PBMCs. The CDR3 loop reads CASSEGQGMNTEAFF. As DNA, the CDR3 is TGTGCCAGCAGTGAAGGACAGGGAATGAACACTGAAGCTTTCTTT.